This TCR beta chain originates from a study of OX40 agonist ivuxolimab in advanced cancers. Study-wide context: Ivuxolimab was administered intravenously to patients at 0.01 to 10 mg/kg every 2 weeks. Hepatocellular carcinoma, melanoma, renal cell or head and neck cancer occurred in dose-escalation patients. Overall study results and limits: Normalized T-cell clonal expansion was also low in some nonresponders.

With regard to this clone: The antigen remains unidentified.

Autoimmune disease history or systemic immunosuppression excluded patients. The CDR3 is 15 amino acids. In germline, CDR1 is MDHEN, CDR2 SYDVKM. V lost 7 bases, J lost 4 bases, and 17 bases lay in between. Using immunoSEQ multiplex PCR, the repertoire was profiled, and TCRdb retains in-frame clones only, with some absent. The repertoire holds roughly 20,000 clones, with approximately 84% as singletons. The source was CD4+ or CD8+ T cells sorted from blood, collected in a trial of the OX40 agonist ivuxolimab. The chain has TRBV28 and TRBJ2-1; no firm D call. The clonotype originates from an adult with an advanced solid tumor such as melanoma, head and neck, liver or kidney cancer. The CDR3 bases are TGTGCCAGCATGTCCCCCGGGTCACTATACAATGAGCAGTTCTTC. This encodes CASMSPGSLYNEQFF.